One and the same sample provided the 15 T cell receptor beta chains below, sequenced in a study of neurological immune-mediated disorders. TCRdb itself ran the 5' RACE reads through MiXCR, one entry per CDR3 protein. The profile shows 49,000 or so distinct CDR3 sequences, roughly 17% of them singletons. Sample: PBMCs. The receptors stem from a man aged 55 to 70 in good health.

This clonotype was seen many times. CDR3 protein: CASSYPPGYNEQFF. The CDR3 bases are TGTGCCAGCAGTTACCCCCCAGGTTACAATGAGCAGTTCTTC. The chain links TRBV6-6 to TRBJ2-1; D is uncertain. This CDR3 spans 14 amino acids. V was shortened by 2 bases and J by 4 bases, with 9 bases between the two germline ends. Germline CDR1 and CDR2: MNHNY and SVGAGI (reference sequence).

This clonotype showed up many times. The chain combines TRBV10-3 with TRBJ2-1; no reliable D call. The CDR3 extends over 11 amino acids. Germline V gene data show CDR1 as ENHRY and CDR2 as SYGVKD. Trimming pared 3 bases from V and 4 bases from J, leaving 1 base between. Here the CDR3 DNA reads TGTGCCATCAGTGATTACAATGAGCAGTTCTTC. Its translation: CAISDYNEQFF.

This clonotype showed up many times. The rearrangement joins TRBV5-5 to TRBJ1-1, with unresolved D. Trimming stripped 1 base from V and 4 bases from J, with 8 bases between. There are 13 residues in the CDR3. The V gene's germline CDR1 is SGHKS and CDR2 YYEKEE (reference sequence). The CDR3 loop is CASSLLASTEAFF. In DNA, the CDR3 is TGTGCCAGCAGCTTGCTGGCTTCCACTGAAGCTTTCTTT.

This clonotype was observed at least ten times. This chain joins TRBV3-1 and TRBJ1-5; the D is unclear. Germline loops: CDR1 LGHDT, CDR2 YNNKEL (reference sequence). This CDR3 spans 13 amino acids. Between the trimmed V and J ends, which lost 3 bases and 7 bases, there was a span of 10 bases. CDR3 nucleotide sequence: TGTGCCAGCAGCCAGGACTTGGGGCAGCCCCAGCATTTT. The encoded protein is CASSQDLGQPQHF.

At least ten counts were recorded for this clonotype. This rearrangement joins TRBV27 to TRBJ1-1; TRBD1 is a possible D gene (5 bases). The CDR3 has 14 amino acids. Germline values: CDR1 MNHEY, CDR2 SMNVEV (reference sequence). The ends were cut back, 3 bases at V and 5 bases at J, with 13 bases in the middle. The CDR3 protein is CASSFGGVGTEAFF. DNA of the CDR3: TGTGCCAGCAGTTTTGGAGGGGTTGGGACTGAAGCTTTCTTT.

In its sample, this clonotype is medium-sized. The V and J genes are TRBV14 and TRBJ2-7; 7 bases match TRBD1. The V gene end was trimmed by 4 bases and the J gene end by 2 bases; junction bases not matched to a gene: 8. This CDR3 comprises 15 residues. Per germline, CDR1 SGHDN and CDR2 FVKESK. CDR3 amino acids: CASSPHGTATYEQYF. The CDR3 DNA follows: TGTGCCAGCAGCCCGCATGGGACAGCCACCTACGAGCAGTACTTC.

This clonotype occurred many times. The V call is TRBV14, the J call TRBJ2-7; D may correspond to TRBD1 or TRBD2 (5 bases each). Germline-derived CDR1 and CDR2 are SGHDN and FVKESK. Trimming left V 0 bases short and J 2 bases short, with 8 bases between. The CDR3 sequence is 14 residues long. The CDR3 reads CASSQDPGPYEQYF. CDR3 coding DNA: TGTGCCAGCAGCCAAGATCCGGGACCCTACGAGCAGTACTTC.

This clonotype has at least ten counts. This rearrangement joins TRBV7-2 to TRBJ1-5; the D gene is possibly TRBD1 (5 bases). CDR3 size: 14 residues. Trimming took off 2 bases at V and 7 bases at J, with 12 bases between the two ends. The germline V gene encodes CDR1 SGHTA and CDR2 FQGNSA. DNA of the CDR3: TGTGCCAGCAGCTTATCCAGTGGGGACCAGCCCCAGCATTTT. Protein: CASSLSSGDQPQHF.

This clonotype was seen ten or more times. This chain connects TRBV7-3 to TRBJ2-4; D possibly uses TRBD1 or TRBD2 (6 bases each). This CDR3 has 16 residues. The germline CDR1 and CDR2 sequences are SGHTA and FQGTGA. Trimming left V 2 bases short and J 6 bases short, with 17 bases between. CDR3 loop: CASSLGPSGGGNIQYF. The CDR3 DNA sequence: TGTGCCAGCAGCTTAGGTCCCAGCGGAGGGGGAAACATTCAGTACTTC.

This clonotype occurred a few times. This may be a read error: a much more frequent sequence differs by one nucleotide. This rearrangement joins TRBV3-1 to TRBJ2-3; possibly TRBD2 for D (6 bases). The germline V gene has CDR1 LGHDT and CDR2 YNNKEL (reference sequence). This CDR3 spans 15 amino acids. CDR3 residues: CVSSYSGGGTDTQYF. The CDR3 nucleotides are TGTGTCAGCAGCTACTCCGGAGGGGGCACAGATACGCAGTATTTT.

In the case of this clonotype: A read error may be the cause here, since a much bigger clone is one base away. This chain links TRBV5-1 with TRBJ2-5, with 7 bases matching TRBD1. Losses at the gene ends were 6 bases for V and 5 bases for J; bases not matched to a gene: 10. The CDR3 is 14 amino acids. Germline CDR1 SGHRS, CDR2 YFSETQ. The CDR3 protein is CASISRQGPETQYF. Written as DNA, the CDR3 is TGCGCCAGCATCTCGCGACAGGGCCCGGAGACCCAGTACTTC.

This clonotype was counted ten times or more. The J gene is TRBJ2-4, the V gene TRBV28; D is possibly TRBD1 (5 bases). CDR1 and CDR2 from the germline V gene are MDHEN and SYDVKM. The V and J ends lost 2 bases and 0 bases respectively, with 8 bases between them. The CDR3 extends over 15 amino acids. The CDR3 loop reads CASSLIQGAKNIQYF. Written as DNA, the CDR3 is TGTGCCAGCAGTTTAATCCAGGGAGCCAAAAACATTCAGTACTTC.

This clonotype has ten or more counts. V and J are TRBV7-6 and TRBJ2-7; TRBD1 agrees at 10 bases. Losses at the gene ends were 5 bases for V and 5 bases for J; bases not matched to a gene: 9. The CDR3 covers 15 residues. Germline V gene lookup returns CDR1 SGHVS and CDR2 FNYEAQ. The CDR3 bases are TGTGCCAGCAGCCCGCGGTCGGGACAGGGGAACGAGCAGTACTTC. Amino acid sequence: CASSPRSGQGNEQYF.

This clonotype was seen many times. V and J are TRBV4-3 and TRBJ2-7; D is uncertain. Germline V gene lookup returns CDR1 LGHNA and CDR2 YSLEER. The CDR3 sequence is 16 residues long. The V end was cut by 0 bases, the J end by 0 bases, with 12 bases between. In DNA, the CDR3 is TGCGCCAGCAGCCAAGATGAGGCGACTGGCTCCTACGAGCAGTACTTC. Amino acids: CASSQDEATGSYEQYF.

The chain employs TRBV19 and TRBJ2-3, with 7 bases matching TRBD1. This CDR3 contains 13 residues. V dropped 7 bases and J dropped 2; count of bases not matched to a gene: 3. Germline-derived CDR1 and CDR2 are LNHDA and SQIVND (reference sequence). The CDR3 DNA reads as TGTGCCAGTAACAGGGGATTCACAGATACGCAGTATTTT. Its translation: CASNRGFTDTQYF.